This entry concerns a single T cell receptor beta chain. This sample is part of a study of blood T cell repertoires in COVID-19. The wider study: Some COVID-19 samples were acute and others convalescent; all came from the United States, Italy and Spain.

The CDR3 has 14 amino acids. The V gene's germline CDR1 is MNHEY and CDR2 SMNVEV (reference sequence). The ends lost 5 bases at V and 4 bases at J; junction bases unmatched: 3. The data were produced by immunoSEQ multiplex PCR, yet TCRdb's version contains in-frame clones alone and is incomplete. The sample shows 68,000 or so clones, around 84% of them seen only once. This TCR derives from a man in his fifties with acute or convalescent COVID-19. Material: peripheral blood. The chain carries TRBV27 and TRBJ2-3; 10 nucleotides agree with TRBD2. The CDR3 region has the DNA TGTGCCAGCAGTGCTAGCGGGAGACCAGATACGCAGTATTTT. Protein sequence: CASSASGRPDTQYF.